Reported below is one T cell receptor beta chain. In this sample, this clone turned up once. Its recognized antigen is unknown. Per-base qualities were not stored, and no clone one base away is much larger. All of the isolated RNA was reverse transcribed with the High Capacity cDNA Reverse Transcription Kit, so expressed TCRB transcripts were sequenced. Deep immunoSEQ sequencing was performed on naive, central memory and regulatory T cell samples, with an average of around 3.4 million total reads per sample. After sorted cells were lysed in RLT buffer, RNA was extracted with DNase-treated RNeasy Micro or Mini kits, with the choice depending on cell number. To prevent cross-contamination, every cell subset was processed on its own, while patient and healthy donor samples were processed together. The immunoSEQ multiplex PCR was used to amplify TCRB sequences from cDNA, yielding 87-bp fragments that span the CDR3 region. Sequencing of the amplicons was done on the Illumina HiSeq platform. In the paper's pipeline: Synthetic template baselines were used to correct PCR bias computationally, reads within Hamming distance 2 were collapsed together, and singletons that could not be merged were discarded. Reads were aligned against IMGT to assign V, D and J genes, CDR3 length and insertions or deletions at six rearrangement sites. Within each subset, clonotype counts were normalized to sorted cell number, after which true diversity and Gini coefficients were computed with the tcR R package. The overlap coefficient, calculated on TCRB nucleotide sequences, was used to quantify repertoire sharing. As a proxy for the pre-selection repertoire, out-of-frame TCRB sequences from naive cells were analyzed. TCRdb's version of the immuneACCESS table is confined to in-frame rearrangements and falls short of the full clone set. An unresolved V gene accounts for under half of the shortfall where checked; the remainder is of unknown origin. V and J calls and clone size are given by that table; D and trimming were obtained from the DNA. This sample lists around 300,000 clones; over 12% were detected once. The ten largest clones take up around 0.015% of the sample.

The sample comes from a study of beta chain features in type 1 diabetes (dated by TCRdb to about 2018). As for the study more broadly: Mean age, gender distribution, total cell number and subset yield were not different between patients and healthy donors. Across all samples, almost 110 million sorted cells were examined, and cell number per subset correlated strongly with RNA yield. Naive and central memory subsets were obtained from all 30 or so donors, but regulatory and stem cell-like memory subsets were isolated from only 8 patients and about 8 healthy donors. The study compared TCRB repertoires of sorted circulating CD4+ T cell subsets between recently diagnosed type 1 diabetes patients and matched healthy donors. Overall results and qualifications from the work: Shorter templates might have been favored by PCR, but patient and control samples were amplified and corrected together, so both groups would have been affected equally by any skew. Naive, central memory and regulatory TCRB repertoires appeared to be more similar among patients than among healthy donors. Because cDNA was sequenced instead of genomic DNA, activated cells with high expression could be over-represented, although the groups did not differ in activation or CD3 levels. Patients with type 1 diabetes made fewer insertions and deleted more nucleotides at VDJ recombination sites, implying thymic rearrangement abnormalities. Only small numbers of individuals were included in the HLA sub-analyses, which left unresolved whether HLA type had any influence on TCRB rearrangement. A moderate but significant shortening of TCRB CDR3 length was observed in type 1 diabetes patients in all four CD4+ subsets.

A single peripheral blood draw of about 120 mL on average was collected from each donor into heparinised tubes. Naive, central memory, regulatory and stem cell-like memory CD4+ T cells were sorted on a BD FACSAria II using a panel including CD45RO, CCR7, CD25, CD127, CD95 and CD27. Purity was above 95% for every sorted population. PBMCs were isolated immediately by Lymphoprep density gradient centrifugation and stained directly without culture. Samples were stained and sorted in pairs, with one healthy donor and one patient per experiment, so that batch effects were minimized. The germline V gene encodes CDR1 SGHVS and CDR2 FQNEAQ. Including cysteine and phenylalanine, the CDR3 has 16 amino acids. The retained sequence is limited to the CDR3, 48 bases, with the frame set at the first base. V loses 1 base of germline sequence and J loses 6 bases, and the interval between the two ends is 18 bases.

Specimen: naive CD4+ T cells from blood. Interpreted using the paper, the cell subset or site label stands for: true naive CD4+ T cells. The TCR sequence derives from a man aged 18 to 29 with type 1 diabetes. The chain links TRBV7-8 with TRBJ2-5; the D region possibly corresponds to TRBD1 (6 bases align). CDR3 sequence: CASSLVQDRFEQTQYF. The bases read TGTGCCAGCAGCTTAGTTCAGGACAGATTTGAACAGACCCAGTACTTC.